The 20 T cell receptor beta chains listed next were all sequenced from one sample in a study of early T cells in non-severe SARS-CoV-2 infection. TCRdb reprocessed the 5' RACE reads via MiXCR and lists one record per CDR3 protein. The profile covers about 110,000 distinct CDR3 sequences, with roughly 12% appearing a single time and approximately 3.8% taken by the ten largest. Specimen: whole blood, collected at baseline. The receptors were sampled from an adult who was a healthcare worker with PCR-confirmed SARS-CoV-2 infection or an uninfected control (not recorded which).

The V and J genes are TRBV7-2 and TRBJ2-7; D gene unclear. Between the trimmed V and J ends, which lost 5 bases and 4 bases, there was a span of 18 bases. The length of the CDR3 is 15 residues. Germline CDR1 SGHTA, CDR2 FQGNSA. CDR3: CASSLGPLPRYEQYF. In DNA form, the CDR3 reads TGTGCCAGCAGCCTCGGGCCCCTCCCGAGGTACGAGCAGTACTTC.

There are a few counts of this clonotype. This chain uses TRBV5-1 with TRBJ1-4; D is undetermined. V dropped 1 base and J dropped 5 bases, with 9 bases sitting between them. Germline V gives CDR1 SGHRS, CDR2 YFSETQ. The CDR3 is 14 amino acids. The CDR3 region is CASSLSSRNEKLFF. CDR3 nucleotide sequence: TGCGCCAGCAGCTTGTCGTCCAGGAATGAAAAACTGTTTTTT.

V gene TRBV2 combines with J gene TRBJ2-1, with a tentative D call TRBD1 (6 bases). Trimming removed 9 bases from V and 5 bases from J, with 17 bases in between. CDR1 is SNHLY, CDR2 FYNNEI, per germline. CDR3 length: 14 residues. CDR3 sequence: CASIKLDRDNEQFF. The CDR3 coding sequence is TGTGCCAGTATTAAACTGGACAGAGACAATGAGCAGTTCTTC.

This clonotype was counted at least ten times. The chain recombines TRBV3-1 with TRBJ1-6, with TRBD1 matching 8 bases. This CDR3 is built from 17 residues. Germline V lookup: CDR1 LGHDT, CDR2 YNNKEL (reference sequence). Unmatched junction bases numbered 3, after V lost 2 bases and J lost 0 bases. The DNA of the CDR3 is TGTGCCAGCAGCCAACGGACAGGGAGCTCCTATAATTCACCCCTCCACTTT. As protein: CASSQRTGSSYNSPLHF.

The gene calls are TRBV10-2 and TRBJ2-1; D not resolved. Germline CDR1 reads WSHSY; CDR2 reads SAAADI. CDR3 size: 13 residues. Trimming took off 7 bases at V and 8 bases at J, with 15 bases between the two ends. The CDR3 bases are TGCGCCAGCAACGAAGGTACCATCCATGAGCAGTTCTTC. This gives the protein CASNEGTIHEQFF.

The table lists this clonotype with many counts. The rearrangement links TRBV5-4 to TRBJ2-7; D is possibly TRBD1 or TRBD2 (6 bases each). The length of the CDR3 is 15 residues. V gave up 0 bases and J gave up 7 bases, with 17 bases separating them. Germline V CDR1 and CDR2: SGHNT, YYREEE (reference sequence). CDR3 in amino acids: CASSLGGAGVREQYF. The CDR3 DNA is TGTGCCAGCAGCTTGGGCGGGGCAGGGGTGAGGGAGCAGTACTTC. The full variable domain, rest sourced from reference TRBV5-4 and TRBJ2-7, is ETGVTQSPTHLIKTRGQQVTLRCSSQSGHNTVSWYQQALGQGPQFIFQYYREEENGRGNFPPRFSGLQFPNYSSELNVNALELDDSALYLCASSLGGAGVREQYFGPGTRLTVT.

The chain combines TRBV29-1 with TRBJ2-2; 8 nucleotides match TRBD1. This CDR3 is built from 13 residues. Germline V gives CDR1 SQVTM, CDR2 ANQGSEA. Trimming removed 7 bases from V and 4 bases from J; junction bases left unmatched: 5. CDR3: CSAGQGITGELFF. CDR3 nucleotides: TGCAGCGCAGGACAGGGAATCACCGGGGAGCTGTTTTTT.

This clonotype was seen a few times. The chain uses TRBV14 and TRBJ1-2, with a possible D match to TRBD1 (5 bases). This CDR3 is built from 14 residues. Trimming took 4 bases from V and 5 from J, leaving 14 bases between them. Germline assignment: CDR1 SGHDN and CDR2 FVKESK. The CDR3 DNA follows: TGTGCCAGCAGCCGCGACAGACCTGCTTATGGCTACACCTTC. Amino acid sequence: CASSRDRPAYGYTF.

With respect to this clonotype: The junction differs from germline at one of its ends, possibly a read error. The chain links TRBV6-5 to TRBJ1-6, with D unclear. The CDR3 has 16 amino acids. Per the germline V gene, CDR1 is MNHEY and CDR2 is SVGAGI. The CDR3 here is CASSYSWSSYNSPLHF. CDR3 DNA sequence: TGTGCCAGCAGTTACTCCTGGAGCTCCTATAATTCACCCCTCCATTTT.

This clonotype came up a few times. The V gene is TRBV2, the J gene TRBJ2-2, with a possible D match to TRBD1 (5 bases). CDR1 is SNHLY and CDR2 is FYNNEI in the germline V gene. Trimming removed 8 bases at V and 1 base at J, with 11 bases between. The CDR3 has 14 residues. Here the CDR3 DNA reads TGTGCCAGCGGGAAGGGGCAGAACACCGGGGAGCTGTTTTTT. Its protein product is CASGKGQNTGELFF.

A few counts support this clonotype. V is TRBV20-1 and J is TRBJ2-1; the D gene is possibly TRBD2 (6 bases). The V and J ends lost 3 bases and 4 bases respectively, with 13 bases between them. Germline V gene lookup returns CDR1 DFQATT and CDR2 SNEGSKA (reference sequence). This CDR3 spans 14 amino acids. The CDR3, as DNA: TGCAGTGCTAGCGCGGGGCACAGATACAATGAGCAGTTCTTC. Its translation is CSASAGHRYNEQFF.

DNA for the CDR3: TGTGCCAGCAGCCCCACCGGGGGGCAGCCGAAACTGTTTTTT. This encodes CASSPTGGQPKLFF. The V gene is TRBV7-9, the J gene TRBJ1-4, with a tentative D call TRBD1 (6 bases). CDR1 and CDR2 from the germline V gene are SEHNR and FQNEAQ (reference sequence). Deletions cut 5 bases from V and 11 bases from J, with 18 bases between. CDR3 length: 14 amino acids.

This clonotype has just a few counts. This chain uses TRBV12-3 or TRBV12-4 with TRBJ1-1, with D possibly being TRBD1 (6 bases). V was clipped by 3 bases and J by 9 bases, with 17 bases between them. CDR3 size: 14 residues. The CDR3 DNA reads TGTGCCAGCAGTTTTGGCGAACCCGGGGGGCAAGCTTTCTTT. Translation gives CASSFGEPGGQAFF.

This clonotype was observed at least ten times. The rearrangement links TRBV12-3 or TRBV12-4 to TRBJ2-3, with 10 bases matching TRBD2. The CDR3 is 16 amino acids. V shed 7 bases and J 1 base; nucleotides not matched to a gene: 8. CDR3 in DNA: TGTGCCAGCACCAAAATTCTAGCGGGGGGCACAGATACGCAGTATTTT. Translation gives CASTKILAGGTDTQYF.

The rearrangement uses TRBV6-5 and TRBJ2-3, with D maybe TRBD1 (7 bases). This CDR3 spans 13 amino acids. CDR1 is MNHEY, CDR2 SVGAGI, per germline. Trimming removed 4 bases from V and 7 bases from J, with 12 bases in between. CDR3 loop: CASSSRGAHTQYF. CDR3 bases: TGTGCCAGCAGTTCCAGGGGGGCGCATACGCAGTATTTT.

This chain uses TRBV29-1 with TRBJ1-1, with 11 bases lining up with TRBD1. The V gene end was trimmed by 5 bases and the J gene end by 7 bases; junction bases not matched to a gene: 3. CDR3 size: 12 residues. From germline, CDR1 is SQVTM and CDR2 ANQGSEA. This chain's CDR3 is CSVRDRGGEAFF. The CDR3 DNA reads as TGCAGCGTTCGGGACAGGGGGGGTGAAGCTTTCTTT. Full variable domain (missing parts from reference TRBV29-1 and TRBJ1-1): SAVISQKPSRDICQRGTSLTIQCQVDSQVTMMFWYRQQPGQSLTLIATANQGSEATYESGFVIDKFPISRPNLTFSTLTVSNMSPEDSSIYLCSVRDRGGEAFFGQGTRLTVV.

This clonotype appeared a few times. This sequence joins TRBV7-2 and TRBJ2-7, with 7 bases that match TRBD2. This CDR3 is built from 15 residues. Germline CDR1 SGHTA, CDR2 FQGNSA. V shed 5 bases, J shed 2 bases, and the junction held 9 bases outside the gene matches. The CDR3, as DNA: TGTGCCAGCAGCCCGCGGGGGTCCTCCGCCTACGAGCAGTACTTC. Amino acids: CASSPRGSSAYEQYF.

This clonotype was detected a few times. This rearrangement joins TRBV20-1 to TRBJ1-1; D gene ambiguous. Between the trimmed V and J ends, which lost 8 bases and 0 bases, there was a span of 7 bases. Germline assignment: CDR1 DFQATT and CDR2 SNEGSKA (reference sequence). The CDR3 is 11 residues long. CDR3 residues: CSSFMNTEAFF. The CDR3, as DNA: TGCAGTTCCTTCATGAACACTGAAGCTTTCTTT.

This clonotype was counted only a few times. The chain carries TRBV4-1 and TRBJ1-4; D not resolved. Trimming took 1 base from V and 8 from J, leaving 11 bases between them. CDR3 length: 14 amino acids. Germline CDR1 and CDR2: MGHRA and YSYEKL. The CDR3 loop reads CASSQVAGGEKLFF. For the CDR3, the DNA is TGCGCCAGCAGCCAAGTAGCAGGTGGGGAAAAACTGTTTTTT.

The chain uses TRBV14 and TRBJ2-7; a weak D match, TRBD1 (5 bases). The length of the CDR3 is 14 residues. Germline V lookup: CDR1 SGHDN, CDR2 FVKESK. V was trimmed by 8 bases and J by 0 bases, leaving 14 bases between them. CDR3 DNA sequence: TGTGCCAGCGGATCACAGGCCGCCTCCTACGAGCAGTACTTC. Amino acid sequence: CASGSQAASYEQYF. The variable domain in full, with the rest retrieved from reference TRBV14 and TRBJ2-7, is EAGVTQFPSHSVIEKGQTVTLRCDPISGHDNLYWYRRVMGKEIKFLLHFVKESKQDESGMPNNRFLAERTGGTYSTLKVQPAELEDSGVYFCASGSQAASYEQYFGPGTRLTVT.